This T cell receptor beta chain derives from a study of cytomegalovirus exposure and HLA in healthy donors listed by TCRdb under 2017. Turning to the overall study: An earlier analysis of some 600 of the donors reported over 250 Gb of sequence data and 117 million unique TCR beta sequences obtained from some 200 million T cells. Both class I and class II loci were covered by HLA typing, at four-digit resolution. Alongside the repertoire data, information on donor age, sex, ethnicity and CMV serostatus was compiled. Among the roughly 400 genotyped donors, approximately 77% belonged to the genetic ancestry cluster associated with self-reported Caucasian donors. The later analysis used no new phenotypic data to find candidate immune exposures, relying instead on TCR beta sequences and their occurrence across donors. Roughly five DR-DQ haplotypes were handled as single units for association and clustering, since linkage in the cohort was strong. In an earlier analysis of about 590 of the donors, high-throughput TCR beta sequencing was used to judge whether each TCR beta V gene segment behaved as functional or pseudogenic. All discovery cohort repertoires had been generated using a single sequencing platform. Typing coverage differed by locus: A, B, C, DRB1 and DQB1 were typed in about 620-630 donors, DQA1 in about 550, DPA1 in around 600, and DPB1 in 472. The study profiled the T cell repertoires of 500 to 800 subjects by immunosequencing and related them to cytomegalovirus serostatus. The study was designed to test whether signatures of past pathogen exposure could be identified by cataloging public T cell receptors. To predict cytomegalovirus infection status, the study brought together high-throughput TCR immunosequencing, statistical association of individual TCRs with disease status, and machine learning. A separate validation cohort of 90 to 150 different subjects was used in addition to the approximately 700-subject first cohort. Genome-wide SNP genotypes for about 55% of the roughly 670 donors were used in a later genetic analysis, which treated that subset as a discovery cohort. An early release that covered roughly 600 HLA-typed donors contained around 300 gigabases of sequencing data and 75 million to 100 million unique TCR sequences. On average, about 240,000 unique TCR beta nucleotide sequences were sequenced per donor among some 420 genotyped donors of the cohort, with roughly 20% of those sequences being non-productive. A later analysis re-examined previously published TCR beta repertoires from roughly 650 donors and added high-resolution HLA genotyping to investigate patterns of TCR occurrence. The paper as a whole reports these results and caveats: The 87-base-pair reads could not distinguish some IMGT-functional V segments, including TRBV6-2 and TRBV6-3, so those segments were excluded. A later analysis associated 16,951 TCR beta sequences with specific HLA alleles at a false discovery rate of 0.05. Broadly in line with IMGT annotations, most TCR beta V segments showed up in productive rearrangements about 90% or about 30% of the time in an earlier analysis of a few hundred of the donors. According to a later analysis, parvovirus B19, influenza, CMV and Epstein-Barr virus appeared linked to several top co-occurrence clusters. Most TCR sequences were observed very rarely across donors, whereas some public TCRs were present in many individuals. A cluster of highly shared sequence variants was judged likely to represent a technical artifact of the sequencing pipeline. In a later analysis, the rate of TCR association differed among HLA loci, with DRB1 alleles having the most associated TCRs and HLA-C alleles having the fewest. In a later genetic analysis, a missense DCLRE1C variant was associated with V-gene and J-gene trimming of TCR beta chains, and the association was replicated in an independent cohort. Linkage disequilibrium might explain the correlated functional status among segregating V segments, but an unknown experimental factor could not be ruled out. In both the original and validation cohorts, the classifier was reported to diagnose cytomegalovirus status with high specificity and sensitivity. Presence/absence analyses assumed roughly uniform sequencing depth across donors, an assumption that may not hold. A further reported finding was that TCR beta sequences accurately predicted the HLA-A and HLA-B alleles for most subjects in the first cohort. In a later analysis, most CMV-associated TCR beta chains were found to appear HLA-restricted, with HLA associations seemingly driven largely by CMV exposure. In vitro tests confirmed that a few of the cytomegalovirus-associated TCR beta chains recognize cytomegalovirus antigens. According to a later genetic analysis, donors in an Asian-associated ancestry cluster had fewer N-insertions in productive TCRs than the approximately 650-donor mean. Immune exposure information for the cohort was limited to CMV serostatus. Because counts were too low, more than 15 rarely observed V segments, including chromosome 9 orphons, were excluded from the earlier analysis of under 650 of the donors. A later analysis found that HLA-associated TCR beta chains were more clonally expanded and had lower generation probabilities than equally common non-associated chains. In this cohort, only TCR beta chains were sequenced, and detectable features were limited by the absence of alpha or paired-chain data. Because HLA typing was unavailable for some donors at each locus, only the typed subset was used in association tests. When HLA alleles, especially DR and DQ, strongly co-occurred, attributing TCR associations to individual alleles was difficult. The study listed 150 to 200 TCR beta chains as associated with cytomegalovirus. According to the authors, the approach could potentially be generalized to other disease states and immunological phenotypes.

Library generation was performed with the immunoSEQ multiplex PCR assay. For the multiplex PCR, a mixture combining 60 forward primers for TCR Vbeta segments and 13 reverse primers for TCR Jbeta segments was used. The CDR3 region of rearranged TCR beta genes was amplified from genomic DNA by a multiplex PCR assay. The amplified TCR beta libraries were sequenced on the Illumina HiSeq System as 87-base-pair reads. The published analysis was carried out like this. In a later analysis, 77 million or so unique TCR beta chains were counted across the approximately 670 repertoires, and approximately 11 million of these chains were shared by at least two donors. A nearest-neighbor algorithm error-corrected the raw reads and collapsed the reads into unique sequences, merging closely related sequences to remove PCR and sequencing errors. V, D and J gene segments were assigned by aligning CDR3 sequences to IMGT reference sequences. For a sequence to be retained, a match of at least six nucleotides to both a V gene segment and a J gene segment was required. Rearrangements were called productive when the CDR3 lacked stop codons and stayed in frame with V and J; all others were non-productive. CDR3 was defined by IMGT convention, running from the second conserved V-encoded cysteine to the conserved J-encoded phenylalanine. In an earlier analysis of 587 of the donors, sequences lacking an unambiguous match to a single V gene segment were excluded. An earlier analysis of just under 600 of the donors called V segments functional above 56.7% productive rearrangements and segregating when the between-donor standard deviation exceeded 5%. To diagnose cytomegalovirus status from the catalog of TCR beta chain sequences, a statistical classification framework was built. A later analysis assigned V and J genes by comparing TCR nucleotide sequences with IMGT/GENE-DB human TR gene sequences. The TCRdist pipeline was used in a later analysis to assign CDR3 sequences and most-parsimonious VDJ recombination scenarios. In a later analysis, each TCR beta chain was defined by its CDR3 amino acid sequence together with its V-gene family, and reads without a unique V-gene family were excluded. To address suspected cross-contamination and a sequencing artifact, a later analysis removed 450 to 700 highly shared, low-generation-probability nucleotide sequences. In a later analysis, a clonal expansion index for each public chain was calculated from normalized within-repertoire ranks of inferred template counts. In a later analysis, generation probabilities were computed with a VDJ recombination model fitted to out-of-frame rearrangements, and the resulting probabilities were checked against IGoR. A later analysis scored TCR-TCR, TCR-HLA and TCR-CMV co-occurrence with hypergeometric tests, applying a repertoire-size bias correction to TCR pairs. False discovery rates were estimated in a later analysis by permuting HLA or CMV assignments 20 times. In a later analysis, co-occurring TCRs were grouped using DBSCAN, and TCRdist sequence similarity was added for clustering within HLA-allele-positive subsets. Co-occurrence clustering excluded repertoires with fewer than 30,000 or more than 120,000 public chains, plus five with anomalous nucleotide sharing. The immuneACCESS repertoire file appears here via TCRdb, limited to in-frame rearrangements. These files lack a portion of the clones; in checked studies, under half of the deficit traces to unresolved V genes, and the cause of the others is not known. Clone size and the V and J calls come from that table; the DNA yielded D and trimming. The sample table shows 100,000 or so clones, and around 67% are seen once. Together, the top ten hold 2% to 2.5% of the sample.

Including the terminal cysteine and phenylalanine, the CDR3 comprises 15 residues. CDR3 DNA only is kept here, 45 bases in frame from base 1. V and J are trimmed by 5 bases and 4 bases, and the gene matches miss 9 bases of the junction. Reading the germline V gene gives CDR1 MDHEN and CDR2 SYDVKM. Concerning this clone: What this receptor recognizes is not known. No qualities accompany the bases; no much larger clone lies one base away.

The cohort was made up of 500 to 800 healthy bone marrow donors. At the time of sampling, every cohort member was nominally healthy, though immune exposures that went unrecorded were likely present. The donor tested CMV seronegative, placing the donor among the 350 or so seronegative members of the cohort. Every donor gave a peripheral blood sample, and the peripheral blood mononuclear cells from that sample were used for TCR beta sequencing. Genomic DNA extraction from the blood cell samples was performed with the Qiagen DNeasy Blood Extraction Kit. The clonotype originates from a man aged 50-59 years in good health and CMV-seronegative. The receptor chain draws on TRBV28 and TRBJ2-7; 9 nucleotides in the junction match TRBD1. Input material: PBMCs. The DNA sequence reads TGTGCCAGCAGTCCGTTCGGGACAGGGAGTTACGAGCAGTACTTC. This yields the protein CASSPFGTGSYEQYF.